Included here is one T cell receptor beta chain sequence, with context. Its cognate antigen is unknown. The CDR3 has 13 residues. The V end lost 0 bases, the J end lost 7 bases, and 9 bases lay between the germline ends. CDR1 and CDR2 (germline): WNHNN, SYGVQD (reference sequence). This record comes from a study of PD-1 blockade in classical Hodgkin lymphoma. Repertoires were generated with immunoSEQ multiplex PCR, while TCRdb's copy carries only in-frame clones and drops some. The sample holds tens of thousands of clones, roughly 87% seen once. The time point is: newly diagnosed, previously untreated cHL patient sample. Investigators isolated CD4+ T cells from thawed PBMCs through magnetic negative selection. A comparison was provided by newly diagnosed, untreated classical Hodgkin lymphoma PBMCs. Study-wide points: Relapsed/refractory patients reportedly had lower baseline diversity than newly diagnosed patients. Why the repertoires differ is still unclear, perhaps disease activity or prior therapy.

The rearrangement uses TRBV10-1 and TRBJ1-1; D is undetermined. This TCR was recovered from a human donor with classical Hodgkin lymphoma. Sequenced input: CD4+ T cells from blood. The CDR3 loop reads CASSESGSREAFF. In nucleotides, the CDR3 is TGCGCCAGCAGTGAGTCAGGATCGCGTGAAGCTTTCTTT.